This T cell receptor beta chain comes out of a study of blood T cell repertoires in COVID-19. V dropped 5 bases and J dropped 1 base, with 22 bases sitting between them. The CDR3 has 18 residues. CDR1 is MRHNA, CDR2 SNTAGT, per germline. Source study methods: Nucleated cell number was recorded as an estimate derived from reference gene primer amplification. Profiling relied on immunoSEQ multiplex PCR, and the TCRdb table lists in-frame clones only, not all of them. That table supplies the V and J calls and clone size; D and trimming were determined from the DNA. The top ten hold 6.3% of the sample, which has around 100,000 clones, about four fifths seen once.

This TCR derives from a man in his fifties or sixties with acute or convalescent COVID-19. The chain links TRBV6-4 to TRBJ2-3, with D unresolved. The sequenced sample consisted of peripheral blood. In DNA, the CDR3 is TGTGCCAGCAGTCCCTTGGAGTCTTTTAAACGAGGCACAGATACGCAGTATTTT. This codes for CASSPLESFKRGTDTQYF.